Below, one TCR beta chain is given with its context. Its cognate antigen is unknown. These data are taken from a study of T cells after yellow fever vaccination. Study-wide findings and caveats: Weaker, the secondary response had a peak occurring faster, on day 5 versus 15.

Germline assignment: CDR1 MNHEY and CDR2 SVGAGI. Trimming cost V 4 bases and J 8 bases; bases outside gene matches: 8. The CDR3 has 16 residues. TCRdb re-called the 5' RACE reads through MiXCR, storing one row per CDR3 protein. This table has almost 600,000 distinct CDR3 sequences, roughly 14% appearing once. The source material was PBMCs, sampled on the day of the yellow fever booster vaccination. The chain recombines TRBV6-5 with TRBJ2-1, with 13 nucleotides matching TRBD2. The TCR comes from a man between 25 and 39 years old who received the YFV17D yellow fever vaccine. CDR3 in DNA: TGTGCCAGCAGTTCCCCGACTAGCGGGAGGCCTCATGAGCAGTTCTTC. Protein product: CASSSPTSGRPHEQFF.